This TCR beta chain is drawn from a study of shared clonotypes between healthy human individuals. Study results and caveats: Blood was the only sampled material, and tissue repertoires likely differ. Generally, naive subsets came out with larger estimated richness than memory subsets.

A few counts support this clone. Its target is unknown. Every immunoSEQ plate was one replicate of a subset's evenly spread DNA. Authors' methods: ImmunoSEQ output lacked quality scores and full-length reads, limiting matched filtering. Only in-frame clones appear in the TCRdb table, and some are missing; sequencing was by immunoSEQ multiplex PCR. V, J and clone size reflect that table, while D and trimming were determined from the DNA. The table shows tens of thousands of clones, with over 55% occurring only once. The sample consisted of memory CD8+ T cells sorted from blood. Subset indicated: CD45RO+ cells pooled with CCR7-negative TemRA cells. The TCR comes from a man between 25 and 39 years old in good health.

The CDR3 nucleotides read TGTGCCAGCAGCGCCTGGACAGGGGGCAATGAGCAGTTCTTC. It encodes CASSAWTGGNEQFF. V and J are TRBV9 and TRBJ2-1; TRBD1 agrees at 10 bases. Germline CDR1 is SGDLS and CDR2 is YYNGEE. This CDR3 is 14 amino acids long. With V trimmed by 3 bases and J by 6 bases, 3 bases remained unmatched.